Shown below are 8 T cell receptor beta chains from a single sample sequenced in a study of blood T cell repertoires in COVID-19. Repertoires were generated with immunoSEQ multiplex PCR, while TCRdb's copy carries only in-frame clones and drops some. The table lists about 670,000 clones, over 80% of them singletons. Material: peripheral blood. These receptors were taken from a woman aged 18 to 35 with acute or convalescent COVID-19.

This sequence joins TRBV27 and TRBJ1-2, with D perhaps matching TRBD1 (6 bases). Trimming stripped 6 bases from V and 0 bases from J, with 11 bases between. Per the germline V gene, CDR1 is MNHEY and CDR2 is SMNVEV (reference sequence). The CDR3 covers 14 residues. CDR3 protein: CASRGTNSNYGYTF. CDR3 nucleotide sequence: TGTGCCAGCAGAGGGACAAATTCTAACTATGGCTACACCTTC.

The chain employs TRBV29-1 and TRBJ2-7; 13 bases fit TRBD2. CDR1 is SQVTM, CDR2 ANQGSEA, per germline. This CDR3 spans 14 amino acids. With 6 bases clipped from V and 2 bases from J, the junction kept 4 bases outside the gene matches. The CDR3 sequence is CSVRLAGGPYEQYF. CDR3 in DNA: TGCAGCGTGAGACTAGCGGGGGGACCCTACGAGCAGTACTTC.

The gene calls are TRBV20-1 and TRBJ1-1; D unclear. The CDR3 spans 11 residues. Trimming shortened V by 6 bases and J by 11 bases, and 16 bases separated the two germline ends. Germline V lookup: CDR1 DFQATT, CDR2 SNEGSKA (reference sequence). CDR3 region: CSANNRDMAFF. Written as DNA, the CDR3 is TGCAGTGCCAACAACCGAGACATGGCTTTCTTT.

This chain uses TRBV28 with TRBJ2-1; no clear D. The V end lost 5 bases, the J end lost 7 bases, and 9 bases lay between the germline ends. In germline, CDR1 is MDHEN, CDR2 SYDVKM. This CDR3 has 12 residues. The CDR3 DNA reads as TGTGCCAGCAGTATAAACGAGAATGAGCAGTTCTTC. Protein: CASSINENEQFF. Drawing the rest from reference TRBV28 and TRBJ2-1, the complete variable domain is DVKVTQSSRYLVKRTGEKVFLECVQDMDHENMFWYRQDPGLGLRLIYFSYDVKMKEKGDIPEGYSVSREKKERFSLILESASTNQTSMYLCASSINENEQFFGPGTRLTVL.

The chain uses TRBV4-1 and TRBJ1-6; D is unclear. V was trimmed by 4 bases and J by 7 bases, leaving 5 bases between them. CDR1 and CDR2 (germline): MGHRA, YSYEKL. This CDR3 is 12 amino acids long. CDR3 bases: TGCGCCAGCAGCCCCGGGAATTCACCCCTCCACTTT. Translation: CASSPGNSPLHF.

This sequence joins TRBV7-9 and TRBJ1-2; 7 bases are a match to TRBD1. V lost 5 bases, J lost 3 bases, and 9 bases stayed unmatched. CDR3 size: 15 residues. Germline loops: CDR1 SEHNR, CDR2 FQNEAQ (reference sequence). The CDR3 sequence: CASSPYHGTDYGYTF. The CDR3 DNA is TGTGCCAGCAGCCCATACCACGGGACAGACTATGGCTACACCTTC.

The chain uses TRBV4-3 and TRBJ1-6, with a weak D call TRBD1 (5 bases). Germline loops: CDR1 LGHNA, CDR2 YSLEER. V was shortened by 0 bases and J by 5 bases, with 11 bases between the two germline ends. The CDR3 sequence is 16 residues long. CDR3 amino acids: CASSQDSGHHNSPLHF. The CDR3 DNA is TGCGCCAGCAGCCAAGATTCTGGACACCATAATTCACCCCTCCACTTT.

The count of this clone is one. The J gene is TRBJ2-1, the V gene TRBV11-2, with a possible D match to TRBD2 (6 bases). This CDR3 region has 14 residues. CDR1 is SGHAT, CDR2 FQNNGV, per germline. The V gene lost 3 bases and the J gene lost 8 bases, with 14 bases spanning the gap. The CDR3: CASSLERVPDEQFF. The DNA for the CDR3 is TGTGCCAGCAGCTTGGAGCGGGTTCCCGATGAGCAGTTCTTC. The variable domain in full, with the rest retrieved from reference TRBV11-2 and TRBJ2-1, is EAGVAQSPRYKIIEKRQSVAFWCNPISGHATLYWYQQILGQGPKLLIQFQNNGVVDDSQLPKDRFSAERLKGVDSTLKIQPAKLEDSAVYLCASSLERVPDEQFFGPGTRLTVL.